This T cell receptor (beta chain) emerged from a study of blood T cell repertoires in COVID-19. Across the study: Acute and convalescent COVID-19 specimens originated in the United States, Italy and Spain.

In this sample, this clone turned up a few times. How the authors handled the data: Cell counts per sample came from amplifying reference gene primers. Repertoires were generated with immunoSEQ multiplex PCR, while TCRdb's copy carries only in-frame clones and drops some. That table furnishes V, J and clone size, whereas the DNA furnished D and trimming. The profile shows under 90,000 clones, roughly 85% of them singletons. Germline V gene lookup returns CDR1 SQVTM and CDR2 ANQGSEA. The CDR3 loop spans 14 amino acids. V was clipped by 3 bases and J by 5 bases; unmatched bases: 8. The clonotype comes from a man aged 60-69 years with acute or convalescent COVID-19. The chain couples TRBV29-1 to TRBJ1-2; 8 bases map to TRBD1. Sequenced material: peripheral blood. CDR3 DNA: TGCAGCGTTGACGAAGGCAGGGGGCTGTATGGCTACACCTTC. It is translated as CSVDEGRGLYGYTF.